This T cell receptor beta chain is drawn from a study of OX40 agonist ivuxolimab in advanced cancers. Study summary: Patients in the trial were receiving intravenous ivuxolimab every 2 weeks, at doses of 0.01 to 10 mg/kg. Checkpoint inhibitors had been given previously to roughly 40% of patients. Notes on the study in general: With doses of 0.1 to 3.0 mg/kg, CD4+ and CD8+ blood T cells had undergone clonal expansion by week 6. On average, CD8+ T cells showed a greater number of expanded clones than CD4+.

The CDR3 is made up of 15 amino acids. With 6 bases removed from V and 8 bases from J, the gap between germline ends came to 22 bases. Germline CDR1 MNHNS, CDR2 SASEGT. The assay was immunoSEQ multiplex PCR, and TCRdb's table has in-frame clones only and misses some. This sample has about 49,000 clones, with roughly 85% found just once. This clone was picked up a small number of times. The antigen remains undetermined. The source is an adult with an advanced solid tumor such as melanoma, head and neck, liver or kidney cancer. The V gene is TRBV6-1, the J gene TRBJ1-2; tentatively, D is TRBD1 (6 bases). Sample: CD4+ or CD8+ T cells sorted from blood, taken in a trial of the OX40 agonist ivuxolimab. The CDR3 nucleotides read TGTGCCAGCAGGGAACTGTTGGGGGGGGCGCAGGGCTACACCTTC. Its protein product is CASRELLGGAQGYTF.